This T cell receptor beta chain is from a study of blood T cell repertoires in COVID-19. Study-level information: Samples of COVID-19 (acute and convalescent) were obtained from the United States, Italy and Spain. PBMCs, B-cell-depleted T cells, or T cells were the source of the cDNA or gDNA that made up the material.

As handled by the study authors: How many nucleated cells were present was estimated from reference gene primer amplification. Clones were read by immunoSEQ multiplex PCR, and TCRdb kept only the in-frame ones, dropping some. The V and J calls and clone size come from that table; D and trimming were worked out from the DNA. This sample carries about 160,000 clones, 75% to 80% of them seen once, and the ten largest clones take around 14%. The CDR3 extends over 14 amino acids. Germline CDR1 is MDHEN and CDR2 is SYDVKM. J lost 5 bases, V lost 7 bases, and 10 bases had no gene match. This clone was seen only once.

The chain carries TRBV28 and TRBJ2-7; TRBD2 matches at 8 bases. The sample taken for sequencing was peripheral blood. The TCR sequence derives from an elderly woman with acute or convalescent COVID-19. This CDR3 is CASIPAGVFHEQYF. The DNA for the CDR3 is TGTGCCAGCATCCCAGCGGGAGTCTTTCACGAGCAGTACTTC.